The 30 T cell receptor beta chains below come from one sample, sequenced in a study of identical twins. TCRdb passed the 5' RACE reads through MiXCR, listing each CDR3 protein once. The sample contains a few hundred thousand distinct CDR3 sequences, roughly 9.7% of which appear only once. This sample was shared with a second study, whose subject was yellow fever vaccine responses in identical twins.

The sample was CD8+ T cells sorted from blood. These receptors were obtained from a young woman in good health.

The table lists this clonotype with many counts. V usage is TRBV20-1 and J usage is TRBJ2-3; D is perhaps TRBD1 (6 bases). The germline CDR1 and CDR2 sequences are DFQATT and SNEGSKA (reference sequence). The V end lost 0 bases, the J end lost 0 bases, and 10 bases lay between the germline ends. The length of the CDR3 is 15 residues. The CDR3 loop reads CSARDWQGSTDTQYF. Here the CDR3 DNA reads TGCAGTGCTAGAGATTGGCAGGGGAGCACAGATACGCAGTATTTT.

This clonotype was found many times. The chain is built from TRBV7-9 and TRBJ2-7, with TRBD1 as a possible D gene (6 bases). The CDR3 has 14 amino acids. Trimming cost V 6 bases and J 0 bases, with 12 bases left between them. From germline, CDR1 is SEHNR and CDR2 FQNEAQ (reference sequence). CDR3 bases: TGTGCCAGCAGTAGACAGGAAAGCTCCTACGAGCAGTACTTC. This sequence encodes CASSRQESSYEQYF.

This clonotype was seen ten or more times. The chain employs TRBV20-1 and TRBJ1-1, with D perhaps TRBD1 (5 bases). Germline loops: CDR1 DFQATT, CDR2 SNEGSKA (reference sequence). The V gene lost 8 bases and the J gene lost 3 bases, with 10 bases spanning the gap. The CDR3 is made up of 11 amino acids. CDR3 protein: CSPGRDTEAFF. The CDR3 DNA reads TGCAGTCCAGGGCGCGACACTGAAGCTTTCTTT.

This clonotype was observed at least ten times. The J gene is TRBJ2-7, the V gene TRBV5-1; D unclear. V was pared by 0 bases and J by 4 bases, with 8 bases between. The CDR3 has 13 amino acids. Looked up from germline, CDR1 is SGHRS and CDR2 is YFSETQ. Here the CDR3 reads CASSLELYYEQYF. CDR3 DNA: TGCGCCAGCAGCTTGGAGCTGTATTACGAGCAGTACTTC. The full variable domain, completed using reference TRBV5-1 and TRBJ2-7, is KAGVTQTPRYLIKTRGQQVTLSCSPISGHRSVSWYQQTPGQGLQFLFEYFSETQRNKGNFPGRFSGRQFSNSRSEMNVSTLELGDSALYLCASSLELYYEQYFGPGTRLTVT.

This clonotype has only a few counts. Here the CDR3 DNA reads TGTGCCAGCAGCTCCGAGACAGCCCTAGCGGAGACCCAGTACTTC. It specifies CASSSETALAETQYF. This chain links TRBV7-8 with TRBJ2-5; possibly TRBD2 for D (6 bases). CDR3 length equals 15 residues. The V gene lost 4 bases and the J gene lost 5 bases, with 17 bases spanning the gap. From germline, CDR1 is SGHVS and CDR2 FQNEAQ.

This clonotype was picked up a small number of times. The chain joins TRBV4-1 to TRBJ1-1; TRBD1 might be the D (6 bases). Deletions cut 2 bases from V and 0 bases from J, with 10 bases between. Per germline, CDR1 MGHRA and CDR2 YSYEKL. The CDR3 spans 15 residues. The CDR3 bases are TGCGCCAGCAGCCAACACAGGGACATGAACACTGAAGCTTTCTTT. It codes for CASSQHRDMNTEAFF.

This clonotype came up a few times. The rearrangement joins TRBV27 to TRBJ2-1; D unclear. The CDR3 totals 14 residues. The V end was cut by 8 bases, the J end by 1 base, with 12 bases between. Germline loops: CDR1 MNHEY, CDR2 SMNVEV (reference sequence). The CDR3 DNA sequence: TGTGCCAGCGCTTCGGTGGCTTCCTACAATGAGCAGTTCTTC. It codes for CASASVASYNEQFF.

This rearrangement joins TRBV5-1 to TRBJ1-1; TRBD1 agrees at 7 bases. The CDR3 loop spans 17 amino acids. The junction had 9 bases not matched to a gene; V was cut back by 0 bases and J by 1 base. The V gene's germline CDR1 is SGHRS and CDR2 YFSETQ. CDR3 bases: TGCGCCAGCAGCTTGGACAGGGGATGGGTCCAGAACACTGAAGCTTTCTTT. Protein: CASSLDRGWVQNTEAFF.

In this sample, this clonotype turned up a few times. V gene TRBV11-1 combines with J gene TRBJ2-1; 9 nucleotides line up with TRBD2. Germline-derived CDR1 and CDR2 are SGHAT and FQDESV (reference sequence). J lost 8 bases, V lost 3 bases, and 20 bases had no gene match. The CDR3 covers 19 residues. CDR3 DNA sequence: TGTGCCAGCAGCTTCCAGGTGGGGCGGGAGGGATCCAGGGTCGATGAGCAGTTCTTC. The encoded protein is CASSFQVGREGSRVDEQFF.

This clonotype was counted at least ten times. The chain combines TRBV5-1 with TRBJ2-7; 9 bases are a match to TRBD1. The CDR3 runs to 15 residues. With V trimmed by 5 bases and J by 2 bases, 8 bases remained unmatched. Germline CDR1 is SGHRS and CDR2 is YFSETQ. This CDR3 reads CASSSGTGFPYEQYF. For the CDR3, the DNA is TGCGCCAGCAGTTCCGGGACAGGGTTCCCCTACGAGCAGTACTTC.

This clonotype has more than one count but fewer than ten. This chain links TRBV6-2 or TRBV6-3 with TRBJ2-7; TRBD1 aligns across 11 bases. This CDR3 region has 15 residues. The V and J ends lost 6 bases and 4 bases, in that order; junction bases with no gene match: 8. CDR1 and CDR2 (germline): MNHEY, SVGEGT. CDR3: CASSPDRGRRYEQYF. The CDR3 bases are TGTGCCAGCAGCCCGGACAGGGGGCGGAGATACGAGCAGTACTTC.

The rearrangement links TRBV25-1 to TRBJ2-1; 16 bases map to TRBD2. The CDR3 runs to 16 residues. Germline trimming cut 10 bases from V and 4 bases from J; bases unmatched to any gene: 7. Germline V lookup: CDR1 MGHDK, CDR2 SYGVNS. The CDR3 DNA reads TGTGCCACAATCGGGACTAGCGGGAGGGAGTACAATGAGCAGTTCTTC. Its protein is CATIGTSGREYNEQFF.

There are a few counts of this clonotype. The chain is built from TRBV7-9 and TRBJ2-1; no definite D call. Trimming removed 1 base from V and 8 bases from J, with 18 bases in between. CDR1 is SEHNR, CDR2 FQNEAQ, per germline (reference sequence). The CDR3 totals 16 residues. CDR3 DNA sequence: TGTGCCAGCAGCTTAGAACCGTCCCCCAGTCCGTATGAGCAGTTCTTC. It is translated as CASSLEPSPSPYEQFF. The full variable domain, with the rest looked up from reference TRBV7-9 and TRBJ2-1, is DTGVSQNPRHKITKRGQNVTFRCDPISEHNRLYWYRQTLGQGPEFLTYFQNEAQLEKSRLLSDRFSAERPKGSFSTLEIQRTEQGDSAMYLCASSLEPSPSPYEQFFGPGTRLTVL.

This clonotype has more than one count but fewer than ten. In DNA, the CDR3 is TGCGCCAGCAGCCAAGATCTAGGGCAGGTCGGCGCAGAGGGGGGCTACGAGCAGTACTTC. This translates into CASSQDLGQVGAEGGYEQYF. This chain links TRBV4-1 with TRBJ2-7, with D perhaps assigned TRBD1 or TRBD2 (6 bases each). Germline lookup yields CDR1 MGHRA and CDR2 YSYEKL. V lost 0 bases and J lost 3, with 27 bases in between. The CDR3 is made up of 20 amino acids.

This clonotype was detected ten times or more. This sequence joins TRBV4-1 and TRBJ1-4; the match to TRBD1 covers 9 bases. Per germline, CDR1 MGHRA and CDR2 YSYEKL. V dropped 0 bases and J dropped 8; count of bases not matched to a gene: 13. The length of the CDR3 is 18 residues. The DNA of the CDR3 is TGCGCCAGCAGCCAAGATACGTCTATGGACAGGGGTGGAGAAAAACTGTTTTTT. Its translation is CASSQDTSMDRGGEKLFF.

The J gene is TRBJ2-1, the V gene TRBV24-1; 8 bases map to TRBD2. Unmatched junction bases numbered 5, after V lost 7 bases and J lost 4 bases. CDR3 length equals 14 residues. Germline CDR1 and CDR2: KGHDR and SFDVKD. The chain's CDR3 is CATSTLAEYNEQFF. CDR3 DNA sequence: TGTGCCACCAGCACACTAGCGGAATACAATGAGCAGTTCTTC.

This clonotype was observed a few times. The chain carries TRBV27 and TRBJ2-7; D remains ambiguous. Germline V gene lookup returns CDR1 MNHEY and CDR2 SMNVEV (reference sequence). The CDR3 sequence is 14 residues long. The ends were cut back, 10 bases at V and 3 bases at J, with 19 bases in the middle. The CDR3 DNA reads TGTGCCACCAAAGGATCCCGCGACGACTACGAGCAGTACTTC. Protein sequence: CATKGSRDDYEQYF.

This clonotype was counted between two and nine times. CDR3 nucleotide sequence: TGTGCCACCAGCAGGGACCTTAGCGGGAGGCCATACAATGAGCAGTTCTTC. Residues: CATSRDLSGRPYNEQFF. V is TRBV15 and J is TRBJ2-1; 10 positions agree with TRBD2. With V trimmed by 3 bases and J by 4 bases, 9 bases remained unmatched. The germline gives CDR1 LNHNV, CDR2 YYDKDF (reference sequence). CDR3 length: 17 residues.

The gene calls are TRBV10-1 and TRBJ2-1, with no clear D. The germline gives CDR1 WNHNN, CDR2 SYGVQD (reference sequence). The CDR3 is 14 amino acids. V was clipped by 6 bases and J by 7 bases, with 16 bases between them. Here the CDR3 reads CASSGLGVINEQFF. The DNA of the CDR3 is TGCGCCAGCAGCGGGCTAGGTGTGATAAATGAGCAGTTCTTC.

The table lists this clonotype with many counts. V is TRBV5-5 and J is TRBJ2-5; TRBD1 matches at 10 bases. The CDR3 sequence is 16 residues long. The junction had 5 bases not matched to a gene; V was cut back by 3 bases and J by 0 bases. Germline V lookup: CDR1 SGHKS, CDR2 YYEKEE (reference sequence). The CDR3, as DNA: TGTGCCAGCAGCTACCGGGACAGGGGTTACCAAGAGACCCAGTACTTC. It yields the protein CASSYRDRGYQETQYF. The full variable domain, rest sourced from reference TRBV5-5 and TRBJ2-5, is DAGVTQSPTHLIKTRGQQVTLRCSPISGHKSVSWYQQVLGQGPQFIFQYYEKEERGRGNFPDRFSARQFPNYSSELNVNALLLGDSALYLCASSYRDRGYQETQYFGPGTRLLVL.

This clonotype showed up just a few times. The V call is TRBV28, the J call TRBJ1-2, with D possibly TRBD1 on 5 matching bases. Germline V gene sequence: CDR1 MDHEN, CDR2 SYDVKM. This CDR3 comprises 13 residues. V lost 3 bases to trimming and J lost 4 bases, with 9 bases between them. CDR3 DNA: TGTGCCAGCAGTTTCAAAGGGGCCTATGGCTACACCTTC. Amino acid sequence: CASSFKGAYGYTF.

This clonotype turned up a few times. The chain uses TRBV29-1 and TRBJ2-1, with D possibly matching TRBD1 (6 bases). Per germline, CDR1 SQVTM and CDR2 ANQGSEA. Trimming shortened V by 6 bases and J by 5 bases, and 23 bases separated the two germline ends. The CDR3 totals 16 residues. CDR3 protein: CSVEAPGVGVDNEQFF. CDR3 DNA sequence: TGCAGCGTCGAGGCCCCAGGGGTTGGTGTTGACAATGAGCAGTTCTTC.

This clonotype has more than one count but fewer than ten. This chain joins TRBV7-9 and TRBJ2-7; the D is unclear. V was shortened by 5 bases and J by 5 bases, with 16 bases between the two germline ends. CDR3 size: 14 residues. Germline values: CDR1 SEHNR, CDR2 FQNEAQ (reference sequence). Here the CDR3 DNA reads TGTGCCAGCAGCCCGTCGTTGTTCCCAGACGAGCAGTACTTC. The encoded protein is CASSPSLFPDEQYF.

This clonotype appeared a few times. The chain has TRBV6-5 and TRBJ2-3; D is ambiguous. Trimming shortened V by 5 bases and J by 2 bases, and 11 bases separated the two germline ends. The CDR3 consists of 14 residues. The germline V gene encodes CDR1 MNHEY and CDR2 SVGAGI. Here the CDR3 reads CASSPRLNTDTQYF. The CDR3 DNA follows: TGTGCCAGCAGTCCTCGACTTAACACAGATACGCAGTATTTT.

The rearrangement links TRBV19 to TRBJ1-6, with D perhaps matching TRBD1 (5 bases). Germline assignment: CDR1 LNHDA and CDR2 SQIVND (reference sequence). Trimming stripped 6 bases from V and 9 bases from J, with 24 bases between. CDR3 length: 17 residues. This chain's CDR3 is CASRDEYLKEGRSPLHF. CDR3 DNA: TGTGCCAGTAGAGATGAATACTTAAAGGAGGGGCGTTCACCCCTCCACTTT. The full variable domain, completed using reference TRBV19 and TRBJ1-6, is DGGITQSPKYLFRKEGQNVTLSCEQNLNHDAMYWYRQDPGQGLRLIYYSQIVNDFQKGDIAEGYSVSREKKESFPLTVTSAQKNPTAFYLCASRDEYLKEGRSPLHFGNGTRLTVT.

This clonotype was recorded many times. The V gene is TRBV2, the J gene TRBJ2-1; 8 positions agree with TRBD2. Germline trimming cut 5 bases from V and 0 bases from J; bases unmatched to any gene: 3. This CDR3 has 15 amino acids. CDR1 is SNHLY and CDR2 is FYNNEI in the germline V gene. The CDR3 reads CASSPGLVSYNEQFF. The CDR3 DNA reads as TGTGCCAGCAGTCCGGGACTAGTCTCCTACAATGAGCAGTTCTTC.

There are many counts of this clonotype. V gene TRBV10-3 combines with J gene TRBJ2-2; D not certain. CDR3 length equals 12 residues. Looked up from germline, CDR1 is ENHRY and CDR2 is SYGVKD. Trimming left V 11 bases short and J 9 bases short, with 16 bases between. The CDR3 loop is CAVVQPNRELFF. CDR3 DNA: TGTGCCGTCGTCCAACCAAACCGGGAGCTGTTTTTT.

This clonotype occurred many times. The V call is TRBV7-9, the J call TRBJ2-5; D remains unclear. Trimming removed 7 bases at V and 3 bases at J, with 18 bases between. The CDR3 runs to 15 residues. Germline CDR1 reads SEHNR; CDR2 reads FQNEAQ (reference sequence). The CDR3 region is CASTTQIYKEETQYF. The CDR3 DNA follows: TGTGCCAGCACGACCCAGATATATAAAGAAGAGACCCAGTACTTC.

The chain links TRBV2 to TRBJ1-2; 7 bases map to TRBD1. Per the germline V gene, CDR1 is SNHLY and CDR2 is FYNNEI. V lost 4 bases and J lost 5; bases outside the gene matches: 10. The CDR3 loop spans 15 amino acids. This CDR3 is CASSGTEGALYGYTF. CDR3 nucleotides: TGTGCCAGCAGTGGGACAGAGGGGGCCCTTTATGGCTACACCTTC. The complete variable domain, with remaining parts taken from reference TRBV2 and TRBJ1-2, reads EPEVTQTPSHQVTQMGQEVILRCVPISNHLYFYWYRQILGQKVEFLVSFYNNEISEKSEIFDDQFSVERPDGSNFTLKIRSTKLEDSAMYFCASSGTEGALYGYTFGSGTRLTVV.

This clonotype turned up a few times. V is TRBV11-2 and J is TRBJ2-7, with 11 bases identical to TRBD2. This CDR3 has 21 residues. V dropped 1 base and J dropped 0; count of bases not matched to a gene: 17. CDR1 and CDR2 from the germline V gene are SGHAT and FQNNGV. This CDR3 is CASSLVDRTSGSQPYSYEQYF. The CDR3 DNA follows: TGTGCCAGCAGCTTAGTAGATAGGACTAGCGGGTCACAGCCATACTCCTACGAGCAGTACTTC.